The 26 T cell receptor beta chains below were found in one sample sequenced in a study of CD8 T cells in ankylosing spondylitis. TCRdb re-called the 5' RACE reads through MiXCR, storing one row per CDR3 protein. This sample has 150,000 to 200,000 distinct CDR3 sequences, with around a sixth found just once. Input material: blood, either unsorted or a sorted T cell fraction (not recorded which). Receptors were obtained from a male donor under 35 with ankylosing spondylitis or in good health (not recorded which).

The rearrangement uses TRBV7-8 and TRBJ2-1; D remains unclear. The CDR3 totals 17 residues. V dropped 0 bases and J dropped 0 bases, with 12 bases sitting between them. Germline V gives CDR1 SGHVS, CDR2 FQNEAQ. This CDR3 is CASSLAGRSISYNEQFF. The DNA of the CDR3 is TGTGCCAGCAGCTTAGCCGGACGCTCTATCTCCTACAATGAGCAGTTCTTC.

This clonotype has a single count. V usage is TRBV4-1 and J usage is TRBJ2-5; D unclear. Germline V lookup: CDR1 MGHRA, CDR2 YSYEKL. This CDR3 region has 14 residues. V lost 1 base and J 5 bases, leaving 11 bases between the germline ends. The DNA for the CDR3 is TGCGCCAGCAGCCAAGCGAATAGCTTGGAGACCCAGTACTTC. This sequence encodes CASSQANSLETQYF.

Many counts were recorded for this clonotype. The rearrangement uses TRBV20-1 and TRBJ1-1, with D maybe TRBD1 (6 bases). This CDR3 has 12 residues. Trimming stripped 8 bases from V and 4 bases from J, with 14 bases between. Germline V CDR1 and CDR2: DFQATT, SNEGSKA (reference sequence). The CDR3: CSTMDSSTEAFF. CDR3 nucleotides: TGCAGTACGATGGACAGTTCCACTGAAGCTTTCTTT.

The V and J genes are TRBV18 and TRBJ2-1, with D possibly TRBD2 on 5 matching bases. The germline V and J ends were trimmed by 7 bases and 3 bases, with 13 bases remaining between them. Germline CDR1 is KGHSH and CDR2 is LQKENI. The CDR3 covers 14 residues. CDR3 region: CASLGLAGYNEQFF. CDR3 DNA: TGTGCCAGCTTAGGGCTAGCTGGCTACAATGAGCAGTTCTTC.

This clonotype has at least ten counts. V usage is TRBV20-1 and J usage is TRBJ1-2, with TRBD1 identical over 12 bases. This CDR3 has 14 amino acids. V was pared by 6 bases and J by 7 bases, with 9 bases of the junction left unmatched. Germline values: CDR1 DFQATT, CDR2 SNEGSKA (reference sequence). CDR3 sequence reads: CSAAPGQGAAGYTF. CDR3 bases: TGCAGTGCAGCTCCGGGACAGGGGGCTGCTGGCTACACCTTC.

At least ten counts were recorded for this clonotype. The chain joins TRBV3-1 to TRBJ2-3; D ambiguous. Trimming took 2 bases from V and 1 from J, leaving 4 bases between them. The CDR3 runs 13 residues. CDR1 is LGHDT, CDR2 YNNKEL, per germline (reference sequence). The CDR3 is CASSQPGTDTQYF. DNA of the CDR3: TGTGCCAGCAGCCAACCGGGCACAGATACGCAGTATTTT.

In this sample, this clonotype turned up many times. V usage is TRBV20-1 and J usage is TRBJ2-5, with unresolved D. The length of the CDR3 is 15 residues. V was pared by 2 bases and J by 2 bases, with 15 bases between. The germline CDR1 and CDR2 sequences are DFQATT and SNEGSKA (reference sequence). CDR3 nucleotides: TGCAGTGCTAGATCGACGGGCCGTTCTCAAGAGACCCAGTACTTC. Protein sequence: CSARSTGRSQETQYF.

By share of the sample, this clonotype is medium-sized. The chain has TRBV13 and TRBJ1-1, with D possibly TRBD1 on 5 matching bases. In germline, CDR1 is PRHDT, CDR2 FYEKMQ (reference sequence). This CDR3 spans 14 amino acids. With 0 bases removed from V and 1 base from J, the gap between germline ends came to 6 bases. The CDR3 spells CASSLGGGNTEAFF. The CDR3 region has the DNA TGTGCCAGCAGCTTAGGCGGGGGGAACACTGAAGCTTTCTTT.

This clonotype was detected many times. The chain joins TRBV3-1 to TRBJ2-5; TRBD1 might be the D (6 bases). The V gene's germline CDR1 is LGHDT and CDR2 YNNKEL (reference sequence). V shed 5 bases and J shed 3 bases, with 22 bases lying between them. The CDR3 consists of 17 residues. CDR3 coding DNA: TGTGCCAGCAGCACCCGATTGACAGGCGGGTGGAAAGAGACCCAGTACTTC. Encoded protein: CASSTRLTGGWKETQYF.

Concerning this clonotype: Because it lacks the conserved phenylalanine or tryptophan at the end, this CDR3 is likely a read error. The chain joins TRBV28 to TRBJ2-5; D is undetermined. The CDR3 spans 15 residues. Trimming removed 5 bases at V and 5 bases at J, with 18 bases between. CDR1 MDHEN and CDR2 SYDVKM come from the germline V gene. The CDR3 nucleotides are TGTGCCAGCAGTCCCTTATCGCCCGACGGGGAGACCCAGTACTCC. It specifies CASSPLSPDGETQYS.

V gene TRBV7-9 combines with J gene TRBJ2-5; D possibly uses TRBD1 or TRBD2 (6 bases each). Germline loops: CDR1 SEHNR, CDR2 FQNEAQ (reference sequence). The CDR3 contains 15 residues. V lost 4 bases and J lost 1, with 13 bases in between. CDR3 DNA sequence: TGTGCCAGCAGCTCGACAGGAGGGCGCCAAGAGACCCAGTACTTC. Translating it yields CASSSTGGRQETQYF.

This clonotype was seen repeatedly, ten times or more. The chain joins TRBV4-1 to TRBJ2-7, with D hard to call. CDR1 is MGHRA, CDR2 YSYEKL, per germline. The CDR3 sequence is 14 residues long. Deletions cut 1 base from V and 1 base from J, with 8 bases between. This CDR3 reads CASSQVQASYEQYV. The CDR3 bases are TGCGCCAGCAGCCAAGTGCAGGCTTCCTACGAGCAGTACGTC.

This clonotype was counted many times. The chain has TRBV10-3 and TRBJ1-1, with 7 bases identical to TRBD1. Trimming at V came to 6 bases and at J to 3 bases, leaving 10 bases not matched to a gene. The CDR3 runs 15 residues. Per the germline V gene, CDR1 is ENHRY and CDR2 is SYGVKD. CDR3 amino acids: CAIRLTGRLDTEAFF. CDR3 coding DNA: TGTGCCATCAGGTTGACAGGGCGGTTGGACACTGAAGCTTTCTTT.

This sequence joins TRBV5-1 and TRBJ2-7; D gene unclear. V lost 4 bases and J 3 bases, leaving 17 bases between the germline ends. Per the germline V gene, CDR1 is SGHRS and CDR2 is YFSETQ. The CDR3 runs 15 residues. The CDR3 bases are TGCGCCAGCAGCCGTACGGGCCATACAATCTACGAGCAGTACTTC. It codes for CASSRTGHTIYEQYF.

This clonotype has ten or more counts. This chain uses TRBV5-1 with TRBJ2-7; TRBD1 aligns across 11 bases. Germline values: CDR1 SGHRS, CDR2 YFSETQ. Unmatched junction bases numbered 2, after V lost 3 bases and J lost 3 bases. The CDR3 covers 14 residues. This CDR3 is CASSSGTGGYEQYF. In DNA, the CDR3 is TGCGCCAGCAGCTCTGGGACAGGGGGCTACGAGCAGTACTTC.

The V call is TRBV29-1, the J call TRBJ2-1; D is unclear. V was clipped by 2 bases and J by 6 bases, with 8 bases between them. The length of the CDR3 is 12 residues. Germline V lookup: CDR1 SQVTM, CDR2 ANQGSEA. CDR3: CSVEPNSNEQFF. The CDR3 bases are TGCAGCGTTGAACCTAACAGCAATGAGCAGTTCTTC.

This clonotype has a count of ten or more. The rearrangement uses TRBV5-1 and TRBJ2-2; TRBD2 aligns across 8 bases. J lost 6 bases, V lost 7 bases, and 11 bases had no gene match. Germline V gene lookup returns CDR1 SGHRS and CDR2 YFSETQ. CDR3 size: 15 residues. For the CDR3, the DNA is TGCGCCAGCGGACCGGGACTAGATTTATCCGGGGAGCTGTTTTTT. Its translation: CASGPGLDLSGELFF.

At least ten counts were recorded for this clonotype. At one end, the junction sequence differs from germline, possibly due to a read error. CDR3 residues: CSVIAGGNTGELLF. Here the CDR3 DNA reads TGCAGCGTTATAGCGGGAGGGAACACCGGGGAGCTGCTTTTT. The chain combines TRBV29-1 with TRBJ2-2; 11 nucleotides line up with TRBD2. Germline V gene data show CDR1 as SQVTM and CDR2 as ANQGSEA. The CDR3 runs 14 residues.

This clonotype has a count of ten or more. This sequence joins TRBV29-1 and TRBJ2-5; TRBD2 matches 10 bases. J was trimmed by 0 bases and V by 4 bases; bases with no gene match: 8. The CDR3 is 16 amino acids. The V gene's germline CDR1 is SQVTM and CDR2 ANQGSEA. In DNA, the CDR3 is TGCAGCGTTGTCTTTGTGACTAGCGGGCACCAAGAGACCCAGTACTTC. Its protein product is CSVVFVTSGHQETQYF.

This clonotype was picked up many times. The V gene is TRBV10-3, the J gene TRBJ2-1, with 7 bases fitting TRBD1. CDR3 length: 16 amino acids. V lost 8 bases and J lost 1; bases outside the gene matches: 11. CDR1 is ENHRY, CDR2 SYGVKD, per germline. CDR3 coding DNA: TGTGCCATCGGAGCCGGGACAGTCGGTTCCTACAATGAGCAGTTCTTC. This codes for CAIGAGTVGSYNEQFF.

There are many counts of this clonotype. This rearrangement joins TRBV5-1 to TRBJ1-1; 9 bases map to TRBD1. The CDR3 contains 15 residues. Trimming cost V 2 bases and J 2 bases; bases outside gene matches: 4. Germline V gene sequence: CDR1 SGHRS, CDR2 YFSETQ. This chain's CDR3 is CASSFPTGGNTEAFF. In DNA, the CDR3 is TGCGCCAGCAGCTTTCCTACAGGGGGCAACACTGAAGCTTTCTTT.

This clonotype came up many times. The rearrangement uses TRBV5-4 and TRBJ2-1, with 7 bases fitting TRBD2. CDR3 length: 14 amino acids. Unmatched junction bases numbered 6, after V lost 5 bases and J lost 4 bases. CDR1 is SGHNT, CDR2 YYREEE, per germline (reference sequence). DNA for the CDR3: TGTGCCAGCAGGACAGCGGGATCATACAATGAGCAGTTCTTC. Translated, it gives CASRTAGSYNEQFF.

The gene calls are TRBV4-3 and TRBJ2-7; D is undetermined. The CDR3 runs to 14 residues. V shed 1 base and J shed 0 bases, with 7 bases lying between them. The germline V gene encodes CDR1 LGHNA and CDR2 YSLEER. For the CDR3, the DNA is TGCGCCAGCAGCCAAGGGGCTACCTCCTACGAGCAGTACTTC. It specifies CASSQGATSYEQYF.

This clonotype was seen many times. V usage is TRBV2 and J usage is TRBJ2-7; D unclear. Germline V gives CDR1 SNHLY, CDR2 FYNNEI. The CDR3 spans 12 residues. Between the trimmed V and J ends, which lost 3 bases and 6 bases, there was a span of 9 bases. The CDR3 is CASSERQSEQYV. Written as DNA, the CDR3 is TGTGCCAGCAGTGAGCGGCAGTCCGAGCAGTACGTC.

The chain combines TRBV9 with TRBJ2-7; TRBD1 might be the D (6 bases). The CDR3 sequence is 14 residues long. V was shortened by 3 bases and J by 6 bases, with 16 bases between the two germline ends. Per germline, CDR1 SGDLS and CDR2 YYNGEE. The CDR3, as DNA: TGTGCCAGCAGCGACACAACAGGGCAGGGCGAGCAGTACTTC. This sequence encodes CASSDTTGQGEQYF.

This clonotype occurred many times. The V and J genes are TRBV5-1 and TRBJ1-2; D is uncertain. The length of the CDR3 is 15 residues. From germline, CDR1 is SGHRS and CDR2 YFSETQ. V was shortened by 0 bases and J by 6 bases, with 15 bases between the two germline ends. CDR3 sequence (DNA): TGCGCCAGCAGCTTGGCGGACGGGATCCTCGATGGCTACACCTTC. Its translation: CASSLADGILDGYTF. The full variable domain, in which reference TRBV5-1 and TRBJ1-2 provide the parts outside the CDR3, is KAGVTQTPRYLIKTRGQQVTLSCSPISGHRSVSWYQQTPGQGLQFLFEYFSETQRNKGNFPGRFSGRQFSNSRSEMNVSTLELGDSALYLCASSLADGILDGYTFGSGTRLTVV.